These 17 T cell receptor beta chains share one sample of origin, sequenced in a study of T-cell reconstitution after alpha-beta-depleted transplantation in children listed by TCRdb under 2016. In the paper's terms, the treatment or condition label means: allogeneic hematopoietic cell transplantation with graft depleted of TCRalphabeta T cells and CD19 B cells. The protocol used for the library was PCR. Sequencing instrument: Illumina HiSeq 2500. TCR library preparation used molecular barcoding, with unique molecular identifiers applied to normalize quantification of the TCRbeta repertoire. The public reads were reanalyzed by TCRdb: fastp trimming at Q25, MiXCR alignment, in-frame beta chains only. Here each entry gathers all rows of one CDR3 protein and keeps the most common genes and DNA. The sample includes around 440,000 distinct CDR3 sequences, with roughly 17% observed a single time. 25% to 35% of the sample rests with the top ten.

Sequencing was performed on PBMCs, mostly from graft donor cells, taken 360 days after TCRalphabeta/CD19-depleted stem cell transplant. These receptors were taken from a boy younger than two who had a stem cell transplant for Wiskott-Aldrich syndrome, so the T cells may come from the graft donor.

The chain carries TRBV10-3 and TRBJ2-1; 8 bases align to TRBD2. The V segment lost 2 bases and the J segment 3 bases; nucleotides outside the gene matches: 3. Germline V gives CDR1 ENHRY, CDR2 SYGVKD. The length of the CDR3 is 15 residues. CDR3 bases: TGTGCCATCAGTGAGCACCGGGGGGGCTACAATGAGCAGTTCTTC. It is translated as CAISEHRGGYNEQFF.

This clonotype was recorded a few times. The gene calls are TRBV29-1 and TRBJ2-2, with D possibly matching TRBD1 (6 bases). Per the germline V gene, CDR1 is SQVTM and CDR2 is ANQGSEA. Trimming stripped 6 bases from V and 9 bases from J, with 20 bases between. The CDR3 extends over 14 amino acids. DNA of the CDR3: TGCAGCGTGGCAAAAACAAGACAGGCAAGGGAGCTGTTTTTT. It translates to CSVAKTRQARELFF.

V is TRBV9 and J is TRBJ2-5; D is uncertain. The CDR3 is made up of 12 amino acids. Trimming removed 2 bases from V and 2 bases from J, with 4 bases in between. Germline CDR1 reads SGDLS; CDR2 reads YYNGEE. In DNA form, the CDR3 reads TGTGCCAGCAGCGTCCAGCAAGAGACCCAGTACTTC. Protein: CASSVQQETQYF. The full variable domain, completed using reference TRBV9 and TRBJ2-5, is DSGVTQTPKHLITATGQRVTLRCSPRSGDLSVYWYQQSLDQGLQFLIQYYNGEERAKGNILERFSAQQFPDLHSELNLSSLELGDSALYFCASSVQQETQYFGPGTRLLVL.

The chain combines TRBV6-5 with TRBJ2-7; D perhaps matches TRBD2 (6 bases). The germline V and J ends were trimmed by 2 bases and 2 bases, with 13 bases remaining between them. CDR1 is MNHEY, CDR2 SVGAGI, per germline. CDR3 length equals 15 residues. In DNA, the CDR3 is TGTGCCAGCAGTTACAGAGAGGGAGGTACCTACGAGCAGTACTTC. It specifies CASSYREGGTYEQYF.

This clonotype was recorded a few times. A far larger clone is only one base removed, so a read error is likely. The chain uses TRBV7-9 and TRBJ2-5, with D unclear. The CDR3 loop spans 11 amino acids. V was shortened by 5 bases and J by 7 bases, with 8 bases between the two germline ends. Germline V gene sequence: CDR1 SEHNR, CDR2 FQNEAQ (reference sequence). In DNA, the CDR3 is TGTGCCAGCAGCCCCAAGGGGACCCAGTACTTC. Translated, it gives CASSPKGTQYF. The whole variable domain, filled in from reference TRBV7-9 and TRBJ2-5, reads DTGVSQNPRHKITKRGQNVTFRCDPISEHNRLYWYRQTLGQGPEFLTYFQNEAQLEKSRLLSDRFSAERPKGSFSTLEIQRTEQGDSAMYLCASSPKGTQYFGPGTRLLVL.

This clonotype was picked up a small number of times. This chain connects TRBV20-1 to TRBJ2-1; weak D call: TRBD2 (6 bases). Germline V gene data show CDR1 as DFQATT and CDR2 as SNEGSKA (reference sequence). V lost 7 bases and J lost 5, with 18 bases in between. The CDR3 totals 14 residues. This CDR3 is CSVTVWGENNEQFF. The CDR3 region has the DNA TGCAGTGTTACCGTATGGGGGGAGAACAATGAGCAGTTCTTC.

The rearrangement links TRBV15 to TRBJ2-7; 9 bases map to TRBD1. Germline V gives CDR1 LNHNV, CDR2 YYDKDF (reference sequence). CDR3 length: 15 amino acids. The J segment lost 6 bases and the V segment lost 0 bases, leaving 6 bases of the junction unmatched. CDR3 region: CATSRDQDRGGEQYF. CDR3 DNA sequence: TGTGCCACCAGCAGAGATCAGGACAGGGGTGGCGAGCAGTACTTC.

This CDR3 is CASSFRDLNTQYF. Here the CDR3 DNA reads TGTGCCAGCAGTTTTCGGGACTTGAATACGCAGTATTTT. V and J are TRBV12-3 or TRBV12-4 and TRBJ2-3, with D possibly being TRBD2 (6 bases). This CDR3 contains 13 residues. V gave up 3 bases and J gave up 7 bases, with 11 bases separating them.

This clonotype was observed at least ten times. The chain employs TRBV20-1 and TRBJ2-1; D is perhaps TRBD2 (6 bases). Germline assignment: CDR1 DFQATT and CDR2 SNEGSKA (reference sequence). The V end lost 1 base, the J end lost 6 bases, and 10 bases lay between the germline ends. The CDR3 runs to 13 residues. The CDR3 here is CSARAPGLNEQFF. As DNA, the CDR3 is TGCAGTGCTAGAGCTCCGGGACTCAATGAGCAGTTCTTC.

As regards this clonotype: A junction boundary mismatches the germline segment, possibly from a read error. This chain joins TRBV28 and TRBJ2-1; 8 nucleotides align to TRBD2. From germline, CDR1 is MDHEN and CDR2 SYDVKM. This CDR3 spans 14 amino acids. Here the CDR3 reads CASSIWGLVNEQFF. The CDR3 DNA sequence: TGTGCCAGCAGTATATGGGGACTAGTCAATGAGCAGTTCTTC.

The DNA for the CDR3 is TGTGCCAGCAACCCGGGTGGTACAAGGGAGGCCCAGTACTTC. Protein sequence: CASNPGGTREAQYF. This sequence joins TRBV28 and TRBJ2-5; possibly TRBD2 for D (6 bases). CDR1 and CDR2 (germline): MDHEN, SYDVKM. Trimming removed 7 bases from V and 9 bases from J, with 21 bases in between. The CDR3 sequence is 14 residues long.

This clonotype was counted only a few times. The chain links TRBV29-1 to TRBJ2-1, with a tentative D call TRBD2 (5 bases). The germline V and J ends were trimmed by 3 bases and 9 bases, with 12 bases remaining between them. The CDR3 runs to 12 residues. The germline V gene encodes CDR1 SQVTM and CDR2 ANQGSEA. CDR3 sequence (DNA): TGCAGCGTTGAGAGTCGGGATGCTGAGCAGTTCTTC. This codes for CSVESRDAEQFF.

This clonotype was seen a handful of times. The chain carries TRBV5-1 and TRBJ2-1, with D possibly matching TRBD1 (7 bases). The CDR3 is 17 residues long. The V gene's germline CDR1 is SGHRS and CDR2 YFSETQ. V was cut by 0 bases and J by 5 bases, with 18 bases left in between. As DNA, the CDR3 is TGCGCCAGCAGCTTGGTAGGGAGGCGGACAGGAGACAATGAGCAGTTCTTC. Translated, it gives CASSLVGRRTGDNEQFF.

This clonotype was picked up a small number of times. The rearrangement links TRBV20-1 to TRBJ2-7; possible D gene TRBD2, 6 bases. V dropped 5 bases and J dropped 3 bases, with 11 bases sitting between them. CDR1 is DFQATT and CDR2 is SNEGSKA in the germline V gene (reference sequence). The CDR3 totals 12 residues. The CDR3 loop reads CSARSGFYEQYF. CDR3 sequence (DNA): TGCAGTGCTCGTAGCGGCTTCTACGAGCAGTACTTC.

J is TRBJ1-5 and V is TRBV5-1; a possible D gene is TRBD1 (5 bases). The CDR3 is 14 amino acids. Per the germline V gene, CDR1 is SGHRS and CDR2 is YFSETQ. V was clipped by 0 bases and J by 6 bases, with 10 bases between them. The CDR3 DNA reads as TGCGCCAGCAGCTTGGGTTCGGGGGGTCAGCCCCAGCATTTT. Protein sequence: CASSLGSGGQPQHF.

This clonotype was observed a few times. The CDR3 region is CASSQGQGAYNEQFF. CDR3 DNA: TGCGCCAGCAGCCAGGGACAGGGGGCCTACAATGAGCAGTTCTTC. The chain links TRBV5-1 to TRBJ2-1; TRBD1 agrees at 11 bases. Germline V lookup: CDR1 SGHRS, CDR2 YFSETQ. The CDR3 covers 15 residues. V was pared by 4 bases and J by 2 bases, with 2 bases of the junction left unmatched. Filled out from reference TRBV5-1 and TRBJ2-1, the complete variable domain reads KAGVTQTPRYLIKTRGQQVTLSCSPISGHRSVSWYQQTPGQGLQFLFEYFSETQRNKGNFPGRFSGRQFSNSRSEMNVSTLELGDSALYLCASSQGQGAYNEQFFGPGTRLTVL.

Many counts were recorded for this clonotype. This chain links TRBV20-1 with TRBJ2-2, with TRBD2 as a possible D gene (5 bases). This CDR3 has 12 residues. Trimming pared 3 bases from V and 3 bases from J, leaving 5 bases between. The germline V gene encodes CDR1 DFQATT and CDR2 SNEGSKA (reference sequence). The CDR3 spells CSARRDTGELFF. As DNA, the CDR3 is TGCAGTGCTAGGAGGGACACCGGGGAGCTGTTTTTT.